The source of this T cell receptor beta chain is a study of regulatory T cells in long-lasting Graves disease. Study as a whole: Antithyroid drugs had been given to newly diagnosed Graves' patients for under 3 months.

Building the TCR beta libraries relied on iRepertoire HTBI primers, and CDR3 regions underwent Arm-PCR. TCRdb used MiXCR to reprocess the multiplex PCR reads, holding one entry per CDR3 protein. The sample has 300,000 to 400,000 distinct CDR3 sequences; 15% to 20% are singletons. Time point described: newly diagnosed GD, antithyroid drugs for less than 3 months. From RNA extracted from PBMCs, the TCR library was made. Patients met American Thyroid Association criteria for Graves' disease. Germline trimming cut 6 bases from V and 5 bases from J; bases unmatched to any gene: 2. Germline CDR1 MNHNS, CDR2 SASEGT. The CDR3 sequence is 13 residues long.

The sequence was collected from a female donor with Graves disease. The chain has TRBV6-1 and TRBJ2-2, with 8 bases fitting TRBD2. The source was peripheral blood mononuclear cells (PBMCs), collected at new diagnosis, from a patient treated with antithyroid drugs. DNA of the CDR3: TGTGCCAGCAGAACTAGCGGTACCGGGGAGCTGTTTTTT. The encoded protein is CASRTSGTGELFF.